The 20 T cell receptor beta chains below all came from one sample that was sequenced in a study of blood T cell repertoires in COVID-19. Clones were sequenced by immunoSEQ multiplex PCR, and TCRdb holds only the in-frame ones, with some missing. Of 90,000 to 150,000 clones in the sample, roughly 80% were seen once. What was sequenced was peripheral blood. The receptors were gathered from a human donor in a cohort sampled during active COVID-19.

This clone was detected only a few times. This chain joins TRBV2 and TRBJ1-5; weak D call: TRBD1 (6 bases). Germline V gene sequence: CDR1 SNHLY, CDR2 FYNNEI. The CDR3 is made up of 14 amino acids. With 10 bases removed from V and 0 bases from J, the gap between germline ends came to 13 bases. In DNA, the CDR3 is TGTGCCACCCAGGGGACCAATAGCAATCAGCCCCAGCATTTT. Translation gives CATQGTNSNQPQHF.

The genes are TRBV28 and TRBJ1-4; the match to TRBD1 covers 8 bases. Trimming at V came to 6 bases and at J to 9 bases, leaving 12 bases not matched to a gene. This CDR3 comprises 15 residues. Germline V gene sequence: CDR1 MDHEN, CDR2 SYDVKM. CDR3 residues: CASSSGQGILKKLFF. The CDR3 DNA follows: TGTGCCAGCAGCTCTGGACAGGGAATTTTGAAAAAACTGTTTTTT.

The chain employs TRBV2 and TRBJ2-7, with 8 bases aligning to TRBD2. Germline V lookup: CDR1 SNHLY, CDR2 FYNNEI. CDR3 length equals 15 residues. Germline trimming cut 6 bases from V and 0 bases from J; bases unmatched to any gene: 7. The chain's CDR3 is CASSALAASSYEQYF. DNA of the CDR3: TGTGCCAGCAGCGCACTAGCGGCTAGCTCCTACGAGCAGTACTTC.

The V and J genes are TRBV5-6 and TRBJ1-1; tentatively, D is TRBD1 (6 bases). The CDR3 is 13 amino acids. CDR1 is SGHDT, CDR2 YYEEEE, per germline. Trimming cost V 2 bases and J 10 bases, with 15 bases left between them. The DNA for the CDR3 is TGTGCCAGCAGCTTCGGGGGGCAGGAAGGAGCTTTCTTT. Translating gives CASSFGGQEGAFF.

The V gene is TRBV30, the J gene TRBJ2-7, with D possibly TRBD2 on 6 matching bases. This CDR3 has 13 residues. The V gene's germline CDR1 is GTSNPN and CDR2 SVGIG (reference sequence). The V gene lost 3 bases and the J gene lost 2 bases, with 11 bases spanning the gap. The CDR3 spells CAWSGGSAYEQYF. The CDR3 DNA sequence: TGTGCCTGGAGCGGGGGTAGTGCCTACGAGCAGTACTTC.

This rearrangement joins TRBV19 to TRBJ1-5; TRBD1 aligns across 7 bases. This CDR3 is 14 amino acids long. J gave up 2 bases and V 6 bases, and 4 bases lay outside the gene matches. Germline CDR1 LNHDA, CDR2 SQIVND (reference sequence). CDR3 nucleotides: TGTGCCAGTAGAGACAGGGTCGGCAATCAGCCCCAGCATTTT. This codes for CASRDRVGNQPQHF.

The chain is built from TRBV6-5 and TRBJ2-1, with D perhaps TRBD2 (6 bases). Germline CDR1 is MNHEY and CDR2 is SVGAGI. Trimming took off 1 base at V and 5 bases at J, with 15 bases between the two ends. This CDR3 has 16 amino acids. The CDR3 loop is CASSYFSPGLDNEQFF. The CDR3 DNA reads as TGTGCCAGCAGTTACTTCTCCCCGGGACTTGACAATGAGCAGTTCTTC.

The chain's CDR3 is CASRSDRGWETQYF. DNA for the CDR3: TGTGCCAGCAGGTCCGACAGGGGATGGGAGACCCAGTACTTC. The chain combines TRBV5-4 with TRBJ2-5; 8 nucleotides line up with TRBD1. V was pared by 5 bases and J by 5 bases, with 8 bases of the junction left unmatched. The CDR3 runs 14 residues. Per the germline V gene, CDR1 is SGHNT and CDR2 is YYREEE (reference sequence).

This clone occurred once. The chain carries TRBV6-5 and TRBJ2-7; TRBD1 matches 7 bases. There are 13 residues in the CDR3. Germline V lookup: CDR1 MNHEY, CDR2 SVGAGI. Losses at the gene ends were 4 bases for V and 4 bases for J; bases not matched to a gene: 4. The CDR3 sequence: CASSLDRRYEQYF. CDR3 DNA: TGTGCCAGCAGTTTGGACAGGCGGTACGAGCAGTACTTC.

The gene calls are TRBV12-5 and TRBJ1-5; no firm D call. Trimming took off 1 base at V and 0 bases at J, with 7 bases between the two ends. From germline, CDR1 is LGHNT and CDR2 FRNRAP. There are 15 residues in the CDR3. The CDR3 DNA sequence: TGTGCTAGTGGTTTGGGCAGGTATAGCAATCAGCCCCAGCATTTT. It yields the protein CASGLGRYSNQPQHF.

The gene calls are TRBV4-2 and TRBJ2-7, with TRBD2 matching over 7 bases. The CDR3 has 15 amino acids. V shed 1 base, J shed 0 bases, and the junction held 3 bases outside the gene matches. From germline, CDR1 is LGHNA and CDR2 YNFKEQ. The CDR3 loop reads CASSQGGGLSYEQYF. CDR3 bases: TGTGCCAGCAGCCAAGGGGGGGGACTCTCCTACGAGCAGTACTTC.

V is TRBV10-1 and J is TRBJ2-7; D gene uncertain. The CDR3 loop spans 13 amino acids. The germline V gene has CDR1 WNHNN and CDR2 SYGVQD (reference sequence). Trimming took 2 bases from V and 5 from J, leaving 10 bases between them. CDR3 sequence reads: CASSETPRHEQYF. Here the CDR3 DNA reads TGCGCCAGCAGTGAGACACCCCGCCACGAGCAGTACTTC.

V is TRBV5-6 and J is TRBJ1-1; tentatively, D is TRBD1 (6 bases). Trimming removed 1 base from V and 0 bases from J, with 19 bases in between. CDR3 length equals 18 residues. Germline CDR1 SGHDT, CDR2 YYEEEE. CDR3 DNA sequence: TGTGCCAGCAGCTTGTTAGGGGGACTGGGAGGGATGAACACTGAAGCTTTCTTT. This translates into CASSLLGGLGGMNTEAFF.

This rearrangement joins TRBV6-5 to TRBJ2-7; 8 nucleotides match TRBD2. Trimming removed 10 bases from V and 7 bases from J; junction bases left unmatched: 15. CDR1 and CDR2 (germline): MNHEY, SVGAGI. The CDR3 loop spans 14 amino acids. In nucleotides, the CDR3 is TGTGCCATCTCTACCCCCCGGCTAGCGGGTGAGCAGTACTTC. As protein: CAISTPRLAGEQYF.

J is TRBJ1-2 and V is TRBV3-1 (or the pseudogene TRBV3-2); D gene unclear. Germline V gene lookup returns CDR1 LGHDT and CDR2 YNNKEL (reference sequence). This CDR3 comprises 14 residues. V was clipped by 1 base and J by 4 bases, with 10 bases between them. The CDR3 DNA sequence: TGTGCCAGCAGCCAAGGACTGTCGGGCTATGGCTACACCTTC. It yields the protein CASSQGLSGYGYTF.

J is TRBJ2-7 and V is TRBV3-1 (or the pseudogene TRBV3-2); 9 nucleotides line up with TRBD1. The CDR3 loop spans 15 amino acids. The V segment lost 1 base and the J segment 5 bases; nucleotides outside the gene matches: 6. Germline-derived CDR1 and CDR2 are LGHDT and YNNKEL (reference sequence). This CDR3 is CASSQGGTGRDEQYF. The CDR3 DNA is TGTGCCAGCAGCCAAGGTGGGACAGGGCGTGACGAGCAGTACTTC.

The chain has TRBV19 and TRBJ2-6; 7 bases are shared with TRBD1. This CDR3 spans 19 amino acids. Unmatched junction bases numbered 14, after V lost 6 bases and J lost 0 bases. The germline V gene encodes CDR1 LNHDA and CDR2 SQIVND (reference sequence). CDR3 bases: TGTGCCAGTAGCCCGGGATGGAGACAGGGAAACTCTGGGGCCAACGTCCTGACTTTC. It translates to CASSPGWRQGNSGANVLTF.

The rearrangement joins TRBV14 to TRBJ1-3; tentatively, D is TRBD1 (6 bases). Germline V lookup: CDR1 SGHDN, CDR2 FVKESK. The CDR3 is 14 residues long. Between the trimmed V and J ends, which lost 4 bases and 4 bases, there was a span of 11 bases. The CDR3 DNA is TGTGCCAGCAGCCCCACAGGGAAGGGAAACACCATATATTTT. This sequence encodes CASSPTGKGNTIYF. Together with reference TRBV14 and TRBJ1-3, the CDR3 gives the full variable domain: EAGVTQFPSHSVIEKGQTVTLRCDPISGHDNLYWYRRVMGKEIKFLLHFVKESKQDESGMPNNRFLAERTGGTYSTLKVQPAELEDSGVYFCASSPTGKGNTIYFGEGSWLTVV.

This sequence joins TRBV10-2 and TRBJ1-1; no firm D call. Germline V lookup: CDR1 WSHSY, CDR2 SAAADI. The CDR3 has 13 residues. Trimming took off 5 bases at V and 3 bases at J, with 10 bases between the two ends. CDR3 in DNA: TGCGCCAGCAGTACGGGCGGGGACACTGAAGCTTTCTTT. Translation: CASSTGGDTEAFF.

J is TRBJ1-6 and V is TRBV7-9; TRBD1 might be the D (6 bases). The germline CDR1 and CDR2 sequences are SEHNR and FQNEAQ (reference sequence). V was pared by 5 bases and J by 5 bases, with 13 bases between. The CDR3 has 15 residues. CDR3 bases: TGTGCCAGCAGCCGGTCCCCAGGGGATAATTCACCCCTCCACTTT. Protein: CASSRSPGDNSPLHF.